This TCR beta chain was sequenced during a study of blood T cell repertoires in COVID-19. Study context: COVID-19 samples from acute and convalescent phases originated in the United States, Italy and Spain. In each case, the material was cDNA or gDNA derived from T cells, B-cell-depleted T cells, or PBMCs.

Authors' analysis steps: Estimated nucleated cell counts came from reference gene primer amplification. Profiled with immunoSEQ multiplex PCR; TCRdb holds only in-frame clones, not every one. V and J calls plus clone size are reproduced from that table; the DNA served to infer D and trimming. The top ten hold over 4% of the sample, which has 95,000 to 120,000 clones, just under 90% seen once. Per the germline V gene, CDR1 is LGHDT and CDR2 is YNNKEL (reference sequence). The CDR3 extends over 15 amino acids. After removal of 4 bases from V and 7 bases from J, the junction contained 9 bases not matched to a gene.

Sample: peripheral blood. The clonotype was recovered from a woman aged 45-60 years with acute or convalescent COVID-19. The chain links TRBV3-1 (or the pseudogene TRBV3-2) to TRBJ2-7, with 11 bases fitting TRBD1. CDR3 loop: CASSPRTGGYDEQYF. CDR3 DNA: TGTGCCAGCAGCCCCCGGACAGGGGGCTATGATGAGCAGTACTTC.